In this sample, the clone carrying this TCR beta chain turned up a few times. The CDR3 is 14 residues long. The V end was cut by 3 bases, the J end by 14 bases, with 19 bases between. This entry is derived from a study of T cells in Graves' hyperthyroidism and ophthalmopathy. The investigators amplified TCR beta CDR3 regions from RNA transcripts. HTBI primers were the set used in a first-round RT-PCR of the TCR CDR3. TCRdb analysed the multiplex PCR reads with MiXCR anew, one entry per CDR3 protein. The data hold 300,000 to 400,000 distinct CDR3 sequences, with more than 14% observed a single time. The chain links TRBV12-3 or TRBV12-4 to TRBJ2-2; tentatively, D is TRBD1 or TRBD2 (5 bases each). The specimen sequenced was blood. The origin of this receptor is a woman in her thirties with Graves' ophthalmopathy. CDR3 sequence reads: CASSFTGPARGLFF. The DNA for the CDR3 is TGTGCCAGCAGTTTTACGGGGCCGGCGAGGGGACTGTTTTTT.